Following are 21 T cell receptor beta chains from one sample sequenced in a study of T cell responses to AZD1222 COVID-19 vaccine. Libraries were prepared by immunoSEQ multiplex PCR; TCRdb keeps only in-frame clonotypes and omits some of them. This table has tens of thousands of clones, approximately 86% appearing once. Sequencing used peripheral blood, obtained on day 0 of AZD1222 vaccination. Receptor source: an adult in good health.

This rearrangement joins TRBV2 to TRBJ1-5; D is unresolved. V lost 7 bases, J lost 1 base, and 8 bases lay in between. CDR1 is SNHLY and CDR2 is FYNNEI in the germline V gene. This CDR3 comprises 13 residues. For the CDR3, the DNA is TGTGCCAGCACCCGGACGAGCAATCAGCCCCAGCATTTT. This codes for CASTRTSNQPQHF.

V and J are TRBV7-9 and TRBJ1-6; unclear D gene. Trimming removed 5 bases at V and 7 bases at J, with 15 bases between. This CDR3 region has 15 residues. Germline CDR1 is SEHNR and CDR2 is FQNEAQ (reference sequence). CDR3 sequence (DNA): TGTGCCAGCAGCCCTCCCGGGCAGGAAAATTCACCCCTCCACTTT. Translated, it gives CASSPPGQENSPLHF.

This clone was seen a single time. The genes are TRBV4-1 and TRBJ2-5; D may match TRBD1 or TRBD2 (6 bases each). Per the germline V gene, CDR1 is MGHRA and CDR2 is YSYEKL. This CDR3 region has 14 residues. The germline V and J ends were trimmed by 1 base and 6 bases, with 12 bases remaining between them. CDR3 nucleotide sequence: TGCGCCAGCAGCCAAGTAGGGGGGCTCCAGACCCAGTACTTC. It codes for CASSQVGGLQTQYF.

The gene calls are TRBV5-1 and TRBJ2-7, with a tentative D call TRBD1 (6 bases). Germline CDR1 and CDR2: SGHRS and YFSETQ. The CDR3 extends over 14 amino acids. The V end was cut by 0 bases, the J end by 2 bases, with 9 bases between. CDR3 protein: CASSLGQDAYEQYF. The CDR3 nucleotides read TGCGCCAGCAGCTTGGGACAGGATGCCTACGAGCAGTACTTC.

The V and J genes are TRBV7-2 and TRBJ1-2; 10 nucleotides align to TRBD1. The J segment lost 6 bases and the V segment lost 10 bases, leaving 11 bases of the junction unmatched. This CDR3 is built from 14 residues. The germline CDR1 and CDR2 sequences are SGHTA and FQGNSA. CDR3 residues: CATAATGGVHGYTF. The CDR3 nucleotides are TGTGCCACAGCGGCGACAGGGGGCGTCCATGGCTACACCTTC.

Comments on this clone: Its ends do not fully match the called genes, so a read error is possible. The chain links TRBV7-7 to TRBJ2-5; D may be TRBD1 (6 bases). This CDR3 region has 14 residues. Germline V CDR1 and CDR2: SSHAT, FNYEAQ (reference sequence). This CDR3 reads CASSSDSQRETQYF. The CDR3 bases are TGTGCTAGCAGCTCGGACAGCCAAAGAGAGACCCAGTACTTC.

The V gene is TRBV19, the J gene TRBJ2-2; D is possibly TRBD1 or TRBD2 (5 bases each). V lost 2 bases and J lost 0, with 7 bases in between. Germline V gene data show CDR1 as LNHDA and CDR2 as SQIVND (reference sequence). CDR3 length equals 15 residues. CDR3 amino acids: CASSIWGPNTGELFF. CDR3 in DNA: TGTGCCAGTAGTATATGGGGACCGAACACCGGGGAGCTGTTTTTT.

This clone occurred a few times. This chain uses TRBV27 with TRBJ2-1; possibly TRBD2 for D (6 bases). The length of the CDR3 is 16 residues. Germline V gives CDR1 MNHEY, CDR2 SMNVEV (reference sequence). Trimming removed 5 bases from V and 2 bases from J, with 16 bases in between. Here the CDR3 DNA reads TGTGCCAGCAGTCCCGATACTAGCATGGCCTACAATGAGCAGTTCTTC. This sequence encodes CASSPDTSMAYNEQFF.

The chain joins TRBV10-3 to TRBJ2-1; weak D call: TRBD2 (6 bases). The CDR3 length is 12 residues. Germline loops: CDR1 ENHRY, CDR2 SYGVKD. The ends were cut back, 8 bases at V and 6 bases at J, with 11 bases in the middle. In DNA, the CDR3 is TGTGCCATCCAGCGGGCTAGCAATGAGCAGTTCTTC. Translated: CAIQRASNEQFF.

The V gene is TRBV25-1, the J gene TRBJ1-1; 9 nucleotides match TRBD1. The CDR3 consists of 16 residues. Trimming took 7 bases from V and 5 from J; bases not matched to a gene: 14. CDR1 is MGHDK and CDR2 is SYGVNS in the germline V gene. DNA of the CDR3: TGTGCCAGCACCCAGCCCTTGGGACAGGGTGGAACTGAAGCTTTCTTT. This translates into CASTQPLGQGGTEAFF.

This clone has just a few counts. The CDR3 DNA follows: TGTGCCAGTAGCGGGTCGGGGACAGTGGAGACCCAGTACTTC. This translates into CASSGSGTVETQYF. The chain joins TRBV19 to TRBJ2-5; the match to TRBD1 covers 7 bases. Germline CDR1 LNHDA, CDR2 SQIVND (reference sequence). Losses at the gene ends were 6 bases for V and 5 bases for J; bases not matched to a gene: 9. This CDR3 contains 14 residues.

This rearrangement joins TRBV27 to TRBJ1-5; D remains unclear. CDR1 MNHEY and CDR2 SMNVEV come from the germline V gene (reference sequence). The CDR3 spans 13 residues. Trimming cost V 2 bases and J 5 bases, with 7 bases left between them. The CDR3 loop reads CASSLRRDQPQHF. DNA for the CDR3: TGTGCCAGCAGTTTAAGGAGGGATCAGCCCCAGCATTTT.

This clone has only a few counts. The gene calls are TRBV6-1 and TRBJ2-3; TRBD2 matches 10 bases. V lost 0 bases, J lost 5 bases, and 2 bases stayed unmatched. The CDR3 is made up of 15 amino acids. Per germline, CDR1 MNHNS and CDR2 SASEGT. The CDR3 here is CASSEALAGIDTQYF. CDR3 in DNA: TGTGCCAGCAGTGAAGCACTAGCGGGGATAGATACGCAGTATTTT.

The chain employs TRBV18 and TRBJ1-2; 9 bases are a match to TRBD1. In germline, CDR1 is KGHSH, CDR2 LQKENI. The CDR3 has 14 amino acids. Trimming cost V 3 bases and J 7 bases; bases outside gene matches: 6. CDR3 coding DNA: TGTGCCAGCTCACCGGACAGGGGAGGGTCTGGCTACACCTTC. This encodes CASSPDRGGSGYTF.

This clone was observed a few times. This rearrangement joins TRBV11-3 to TRBJ1-1; D ambiguous. CDR1 is SGHNT and CDR2 is YENEEA in the germline V gene. V was pared by 2 bases and J by 1 base, with 8 bases between. The CDR3 length is 14 residues. The CDR3 nucleotides read TGTGCCAGCAGCTTACTGGGAACGAACACTGAAGCTTTCTTT. It specifies CASSLLGTNTEAFF.

This chain joins TRBV15 and TRBJ1-6, with TRBD1 matching 12 bases. The CDR3 runs 17 residues. Germline assignment: CDR1 LNHNV and CDR2 YYDKDF (reference sequence). Trimming removed 0 bases from V and 14 bases from J; junction bases left unmatched: 11. CDR3 sequence (DNA): TGTGCCACCAGCAGAGATAGGGAGGGGACAGGGGGCCTGACCCTCCACTTT. Protein product: CATSRDREGTGGLTLHF.

This chain links TRBV6-5 with TRBJ1-3; no definite D call. The CDR3 spans 15 residues. Trimming took off 6 bases at V and 4 bases at J, with 16 bases between the two ends. Germline V gene data show CDR1 as MNHEY and CDR2 as SVGAGI. CDR3 DNA sequence: TGTGCCAGCAGCACCCCCCGGGAGGTCGGAAACACCATATATTTT. Its translation is CASSTPREVGNTIYF.

The CDR3 region is CASSEGAGWNEQFF. CDR3 nucleotides: TGTGCCAGCAGTGAAGGGGCAGGGTGGAATGAGCAGTTCTTC. J is TRBJ2-1 and V is TRBV2; possibly TRBD1 for D (5 bases). With 1 base removed from V and 7 bases from J, the gap between germline ends came to 11 bases. This CDR3 contains 14 residues. Germline V gives CDR1 SNHLY, CDR2 FYNNEI.

The V call is TRBV19, the J call TRBJ1-6, with a weak D call TRBD1 (5 bases). CDR1 LNHDA and CDR2 SQIVND come from the germline V gene (reference sequence). V was cut by 8 bases and J by 9 bases, with 11 bases left in between. There are 12 residues in the CDR3. As DNA, the CDR3 is TGTGCCAGTGCGTACGGGGGTTCACCCCTCCACTTT. Amino acid sequence: CASAYGGSPLHF.

V usage is TRBV7-3 and J usage is TRBJ2-1; 9 bases match TRBD1. Germline V gene data show CDR1 as SGHTA and CDR2 as FQGTGA. This CDR3 contains 23 residues. Trimming at V came to 1 base and at J to 1 base, leaving 23 bases not matched to a gene. CDR3 loop: CASSLRFTLQGQGFYLSYNEQFF. The CDR3 nucleotides are TGTGCCAGCAGCTTAAGATTTACCTTACAAGGACAGGGGTTTTATCTATCCTACAATGAGCAGTTCTTC.

The chain is built from TRBV11-2 and TRBJ1-6; no firm D call. Germline loops: CDR1 SGHAT, CDR2 FQNNGV. The V end lost 0 bases, the J end lost 7 bases, and 10 bases lay between the germline ends. This CDR3 contains 15 residues. CDR3 nucleotide sequence: TGTGCCAGCAGCTTAGAGGTTCTGAACAATTCACCCCTCCACTTT. This encodes CASSLEVLNNSPLHF. Supplemented by reference TRBV11-2 and TRBJ1-6, the full variable domain reads EAGVAQSPRYKIIEKRQSVAFWCNPISGHATLYWYQQILGQGPKLLIQFQNNGVVDDSQLPKDRFSAERLKGVDSTLKIQPAKLEDSAVYLCASSLEVLNNSPLHFGNGTRLTVT.